The TCR beta chain under discussion was sequenced for a study of control samples from healthy donors and cancer patients (TCRdb year 2020). Points on this clone: Its specific antigen is unknown. No per-base quality is available; no much larger clone lies one base away.

Libraries were made using the immunoSEQ multiplex PCR assay. TCRdb obtained this table from immuneACCESS and retained in-frame rearrangements with V and J assigned. These tables miss some clones; where compared with another copy, unresolved V genes account for less than half of the shortfall, and the remainder is unexplained. The sample includes 100,000 to 150,000 clones, with roughly 90% observed a single time. Together, the top ten hold under 9% of the sample. The junction shows trimming of 5 bases on V and 5 bases on J, plus 15 bases between the germline ends. CDR1 and CDR2 (SNHLY, FYNNEI) derive from the germline V gene. Spanning cysteine to phenylalanine, the CDR3 consists of 14 amino acids. Only the CDR3 DNA stays, 42 bases, in frame from base 1.

What was sequenced was PBMCs. The TCR sequence derives from a man aged 45-60 years with head and neck cancer. The chain is made from TRBV2 and TRBJ1-1, with no confident D gene call. The CDR3 protein sequence reads: CASSLGPEDTEAFF. The nucleotide sequence reads as follows: TGTGCCAGCAGTCTCGGGCCCGAGGATACTGAAGCTTTCTTT. When the CDR3 is completed using the reference TRBV2 and TRBJ1-1 genes on either side, the full variable domain is EPEVTQTPSHQVTQMGQEVILRCVPISNHLYFYWYRQILGQKVEFLVSFYNNEISEKSEIFDDQFSVERPDGSNFTLKIRSTKLEDSAMYFCASSLGPEDTEAFFGQGTRLTVV.